This record looks at one T cell receptor beta chain sequence and its context. Its antigen remains unidentified. The germline gene is not matched at one end of the junction; a read error may be the cause. This CDR3 has 17 amino acids. Per the germline V gene, CDR1 is SEHNR and CDR2 is FQNEAQ (reference sequence). The data stem from a study of CD8+CD57+ T cells in acquired aplastic anemia. Across the study: Sorted CD4+ and CD8+ cells yielded about 3.1 ug of DNA on average. Healthy CD8+ samples averaged about 11.0 million reads.

Findings and limits, study-wide: CD8+ Simpson's diversity did not differ significantly between patients and controls.

Genomic DNA, serving as template, underwent TCR beta VDJ and CDR3 profiling. TCRdb independently ran MiXCR on the reads; one entry per CDR3 protein. This sample has hundreds of thousands of distinct CDR3 sequences, with 60% to 80% found just once. This sequence originates from a human donor in good health, serving as a control. The sequenced sample consisted of sorted CD4+, CD8+, or CD8+CD57+ T cells (not recorded which) from PBMCs. This chain joins TRBV7-9 and TRBJ1-3, with 7 bases matching TRBD1. The CDR3 loop reads CASSLHGGGDNSPTIYF. The CDR3 coding sequence is TGCGCCAGCAGCTTACATGGAGGGGGCGATAATTCACCCACCATATATTTT.